This T cell receptor beta chain was found in a study of Ad26.COV2.S vaccination and SARS-CoV-2 variants. Treatment described: some 20 received Ad26.COV2.S at low or high dose, single or two shots; roughly five received placebo; per-sample allocation not given. Samples analyzed were those drawn on day 63 after the first vaccine or placebo injection. Assay used: immunoSEQ multiplex PCR; TCRdb lists only in-frame clones, some missing. The sample has about 370,000 clones; 75% to 90% are singletons. CDR3 size: 15 residues. CDR1 and CDR2 from the germline V gene are SGHRS and YFSETQ. V lost 4 bases and J lost 3, with 17 bases in between.

The chain uses TRBV5-1 and TRBJ2-7; D uncertain. Material: peripheral blood, obtained in a trial of Ad26.COV2.S vaccine versus placebo. The TCR originated in a person aged 18-65 years who received the Ad26.COV2.S COVID-19 vaccine or a placebo. CDR3 nucleotide sequence: TGCGCCAGCAGCCCGGCGGTGGTCAGAAACTACGAGCAGTACTTC. The encoded protein is CASSPAVVRNYEQYF. The full variable domain, with the rest looked up from reference TRBV5-1 and TRBJ2-7, is KAGVTQTPRYLIKTRGQQVTLSCSPISGHRSVSWYQQTPGQGLQFLFEYFSETQRNKGNFPGRFSGRQFSNSRSEMNVSTLELGDSALYLCASSPAVVRNYEQYFGPGTRLTVT.